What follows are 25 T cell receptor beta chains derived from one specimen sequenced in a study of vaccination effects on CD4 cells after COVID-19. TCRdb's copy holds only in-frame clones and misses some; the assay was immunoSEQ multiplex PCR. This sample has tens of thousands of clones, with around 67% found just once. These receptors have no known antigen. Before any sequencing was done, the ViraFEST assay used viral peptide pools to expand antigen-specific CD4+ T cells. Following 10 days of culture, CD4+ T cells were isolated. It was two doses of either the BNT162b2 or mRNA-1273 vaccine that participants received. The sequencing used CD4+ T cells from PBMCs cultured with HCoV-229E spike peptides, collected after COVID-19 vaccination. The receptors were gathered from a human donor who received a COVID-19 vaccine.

The CDR3 spells CASSYSGTGAWTEAFF. For the CDR3, the DNA is TGTGCCAGCAGTTACTCCGGGACAGGGGCGTGGACTGAAGCTTTCTTT. The chain combines TRBV6-5 with TRBJ1-1; the match to TRBD1 covers 10 bases. Germline V gene sequence: CDR1 MNHEY, CDR2 SVGAGI. V lost 0 bases, J lost 5 bases, and 6 bases stayed unmatched. The CDR3 loop spans 16 amino acids.

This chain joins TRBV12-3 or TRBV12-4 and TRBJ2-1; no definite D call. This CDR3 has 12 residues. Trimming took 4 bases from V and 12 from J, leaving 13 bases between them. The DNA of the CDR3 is TGTGCCAGCAGTTCGTATGGTATATGGCAGTTCTTC. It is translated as CASSSYGIWQFF.

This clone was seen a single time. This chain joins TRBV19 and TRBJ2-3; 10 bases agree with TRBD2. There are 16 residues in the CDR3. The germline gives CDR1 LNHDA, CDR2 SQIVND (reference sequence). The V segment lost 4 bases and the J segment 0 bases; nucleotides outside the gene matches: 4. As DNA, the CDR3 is TGTGCCAGTAGTACCGTAGCGGGGGGAAGCACAGATACGCAGTATTTT. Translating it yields CASSTVAGGSTDTQYF.

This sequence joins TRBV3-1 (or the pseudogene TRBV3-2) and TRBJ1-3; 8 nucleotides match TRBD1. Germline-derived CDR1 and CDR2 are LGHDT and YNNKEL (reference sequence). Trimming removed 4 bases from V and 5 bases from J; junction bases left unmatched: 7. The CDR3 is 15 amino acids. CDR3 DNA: TGTGCCAGCAGCCTAAATGACAGGGGACGAAACACCATATATTTT. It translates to CASSLNDRGRNTIYF.

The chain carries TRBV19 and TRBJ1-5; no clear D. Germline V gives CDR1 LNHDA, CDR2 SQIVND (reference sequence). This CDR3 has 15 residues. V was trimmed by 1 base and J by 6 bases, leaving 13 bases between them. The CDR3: CASSIVGYLSQPQHF. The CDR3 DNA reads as TGTGCCAGTAGTATAGTCGGGTATTTGAGTCAGCCCCAGCATTTT.

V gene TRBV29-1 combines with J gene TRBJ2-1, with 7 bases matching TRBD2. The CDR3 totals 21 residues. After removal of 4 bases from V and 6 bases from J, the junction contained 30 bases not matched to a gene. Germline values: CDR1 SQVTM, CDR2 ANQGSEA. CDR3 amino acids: CSVGPQPVLREGLTTLNEQFF. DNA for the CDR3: TGCAGCGTTGGCCCTCAACCTGTACTGAGGGAGGGCCTCACAACACTCAATGAGCAGTTCTTC.

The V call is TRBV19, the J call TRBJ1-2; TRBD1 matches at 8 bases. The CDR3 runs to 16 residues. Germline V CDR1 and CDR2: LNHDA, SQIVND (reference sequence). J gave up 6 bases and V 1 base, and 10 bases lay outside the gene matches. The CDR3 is CASSIGAGGVVDGYTF. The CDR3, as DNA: TGTGCCAGTAGTATAGGTGCAGGGGGCGTCGTGGATGGCTACACCTTC.

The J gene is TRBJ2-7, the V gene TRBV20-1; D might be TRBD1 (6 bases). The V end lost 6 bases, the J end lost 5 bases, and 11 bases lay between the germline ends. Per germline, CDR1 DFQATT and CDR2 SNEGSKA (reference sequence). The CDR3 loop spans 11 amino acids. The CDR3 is CSALQGNEQYF. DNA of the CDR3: TGCAGTGCATTACAGGGTAACGAGCAGTACTTC.

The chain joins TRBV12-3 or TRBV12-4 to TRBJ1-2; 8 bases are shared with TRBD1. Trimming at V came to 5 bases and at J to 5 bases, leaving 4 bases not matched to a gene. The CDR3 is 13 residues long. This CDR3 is CASSVDRGYGYTF. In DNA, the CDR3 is TGTGCCAGCAGTGTAGACAGGGGTTATGGCTACACCTTC.

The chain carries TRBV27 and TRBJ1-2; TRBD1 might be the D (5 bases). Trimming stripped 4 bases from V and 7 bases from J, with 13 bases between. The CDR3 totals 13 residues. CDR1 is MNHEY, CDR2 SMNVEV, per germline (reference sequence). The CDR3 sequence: CASSSPWQGGYTF. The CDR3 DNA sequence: TGTGCCAGCAGTTCGCCCTGGCAGGGTGGCTACACCTTC.

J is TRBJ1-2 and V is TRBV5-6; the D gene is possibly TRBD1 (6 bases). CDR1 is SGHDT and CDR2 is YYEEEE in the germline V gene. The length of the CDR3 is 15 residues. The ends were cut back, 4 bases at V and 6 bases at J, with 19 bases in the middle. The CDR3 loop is CASSPWGGQRHGYTF. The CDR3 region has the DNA TGTGCCAGCAGCCCATGGGGGGGGCAGAGGCATGGCTACACCTTC.

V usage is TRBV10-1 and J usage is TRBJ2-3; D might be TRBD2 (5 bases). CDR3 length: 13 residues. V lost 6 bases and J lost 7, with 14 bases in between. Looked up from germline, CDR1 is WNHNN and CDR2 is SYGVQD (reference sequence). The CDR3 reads CASSPSGGHTQYF. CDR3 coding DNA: TGCGCCAGCAGCCCCTCTGGAGGTCATACGCAGTATTTT.

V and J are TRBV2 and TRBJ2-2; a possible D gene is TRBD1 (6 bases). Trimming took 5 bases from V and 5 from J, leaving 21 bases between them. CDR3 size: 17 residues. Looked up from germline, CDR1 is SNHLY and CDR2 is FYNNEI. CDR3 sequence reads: CASSFRGWQGWTGELFF. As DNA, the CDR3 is TGTGCCAGCAGTTTTAGGGGCTGGCAGGGGTGGACCGGGGAGCTGTTTTTT.

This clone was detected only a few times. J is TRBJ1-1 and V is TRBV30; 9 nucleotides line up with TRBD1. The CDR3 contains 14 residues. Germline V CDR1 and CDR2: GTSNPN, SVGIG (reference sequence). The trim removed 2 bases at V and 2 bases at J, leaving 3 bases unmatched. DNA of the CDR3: TGTGCCTGGAGTACGGGACAGGGTAACACTGAAGCTTTCTTT. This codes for CAWSTGQGNTEAFF.

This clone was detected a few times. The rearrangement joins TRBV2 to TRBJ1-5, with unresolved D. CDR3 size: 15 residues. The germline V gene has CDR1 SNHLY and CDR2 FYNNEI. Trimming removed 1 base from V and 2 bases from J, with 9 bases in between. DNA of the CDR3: TGTGCCAGCAGTGAAGAGAACACTGGCAATCAGCCCCAGCATTTT. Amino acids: CASSEENTGNQPQHF.

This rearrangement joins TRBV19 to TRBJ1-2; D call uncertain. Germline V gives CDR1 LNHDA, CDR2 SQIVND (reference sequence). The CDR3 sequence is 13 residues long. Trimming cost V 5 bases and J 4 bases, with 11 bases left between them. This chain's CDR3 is CASSAQPVYGYTF. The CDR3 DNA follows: TGTGCCAGTAGTGCACAGCCCGTCTATGGCTACACCTTC.

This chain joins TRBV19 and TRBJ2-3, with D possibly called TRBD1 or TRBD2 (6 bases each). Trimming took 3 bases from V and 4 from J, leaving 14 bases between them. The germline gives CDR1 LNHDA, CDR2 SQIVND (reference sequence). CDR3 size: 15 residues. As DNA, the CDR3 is TGTGCCAGTAGTATTACCAGGGGAGGTGCAGATACGCAGTATTTT. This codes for CASSITRGGADTQYF.

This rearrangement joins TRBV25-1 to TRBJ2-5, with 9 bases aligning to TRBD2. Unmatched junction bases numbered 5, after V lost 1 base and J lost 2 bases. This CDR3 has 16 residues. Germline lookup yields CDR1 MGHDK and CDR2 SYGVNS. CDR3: CASSESASGVQETQYF. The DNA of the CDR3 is TGTGCCAGCAGTGAATCGGCTAGCGGGGTACAAGAGACCCAGTACTTC.

The CDR3 DNA is TGTGCCAGCAGTTACTCCGGGACAGGGGGGACGAAAGCTTTCTTT. Encoded protein: CASSYSGTGGTKAFF. The chain combines TRBV6-5 with TRBJ1-1, with 11 positions matching TRBD1. The trim removed 0 bases at V and 9 bases at J, leaving 6 bases unmatched. The germline V gene encodes CDR1 MNHEY and CDR2 SVGAGI. This CDR3 is 15 amino acids long.

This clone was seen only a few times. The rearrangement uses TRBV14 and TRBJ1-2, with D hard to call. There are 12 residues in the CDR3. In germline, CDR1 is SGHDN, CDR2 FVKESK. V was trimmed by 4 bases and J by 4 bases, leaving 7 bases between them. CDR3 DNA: TGTGCCAGCAGCCTACTCCCCTATGGCTACACCTTC. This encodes CASSLLPYGYTF. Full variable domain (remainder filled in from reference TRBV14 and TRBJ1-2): EAGVTQFPSHSVIEKGQTVTLRCDPISGHDNLYWYRRVMGKEIKFLLHFVKESKQDESGMPNNRFLAERTGGTYSTLKVQPAELEDSGVYFCASSLLPYGYTFGSGTRLTVV.

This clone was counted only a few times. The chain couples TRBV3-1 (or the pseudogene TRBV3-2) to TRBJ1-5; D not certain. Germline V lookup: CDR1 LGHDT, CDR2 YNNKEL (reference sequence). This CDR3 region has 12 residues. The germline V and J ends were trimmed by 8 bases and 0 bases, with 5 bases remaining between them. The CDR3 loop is CASGTSNQPQHF. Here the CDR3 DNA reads TGTGCCAGCGGAACTAGCAATCAGCCCCAGCATTTT.

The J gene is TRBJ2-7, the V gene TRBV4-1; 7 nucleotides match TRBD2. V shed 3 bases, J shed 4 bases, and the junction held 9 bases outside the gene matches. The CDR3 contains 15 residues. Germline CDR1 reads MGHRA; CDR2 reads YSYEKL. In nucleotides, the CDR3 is TGCGCCAGCAGCCAGGCCCGGACTAGTTTGTACGAGCAGTACTTC. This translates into CASSQARTSLYEQYF.

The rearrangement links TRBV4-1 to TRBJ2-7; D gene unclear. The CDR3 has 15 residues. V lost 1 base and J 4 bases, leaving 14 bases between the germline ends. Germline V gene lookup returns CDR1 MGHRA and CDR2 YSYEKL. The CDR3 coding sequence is TGCGCCAGCAGCCAAGGGGTAATTGGCAGGTACGAGCAGTACTTC. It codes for CASSQGVIGRYEQYF.

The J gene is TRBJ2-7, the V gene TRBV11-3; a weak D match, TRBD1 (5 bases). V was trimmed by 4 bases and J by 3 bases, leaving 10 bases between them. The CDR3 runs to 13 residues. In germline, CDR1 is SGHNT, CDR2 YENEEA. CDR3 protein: CASSSIDSYEQYF. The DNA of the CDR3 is TGTGCCAGCAGCTCCATTGACAGCTACGAGCAGTACTTC.

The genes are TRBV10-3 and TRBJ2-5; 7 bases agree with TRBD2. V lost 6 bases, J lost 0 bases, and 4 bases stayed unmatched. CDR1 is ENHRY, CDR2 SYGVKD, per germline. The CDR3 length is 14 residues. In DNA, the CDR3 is TGTGCCATCAGGCAGACTAGCAACCAAGAGACCCAGTACTTC. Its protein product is CAIRQTSNQETQYF.